This entry is about one T cell receptor beta chain. Its antigen is still unknown. Trimming shortened V by 5 bases and J by 6 bases, and 7 bases separated the two germline ends. The CDR3 loop spans 11 amino acids. Germline V gene sequence: CDR1 KGHSH, CDR2 LQKENI. The assay was immunoSEQ multiplex PCR, and TCRdb's table has in-frame clones only and misses some. The data show 60,000 to 70,000 clones, around 81% seen once. This entry comes from a study of vaccination effects on CD4 cells after COVID-19. Study in general: As their vaccination, participants received two doses of either BNT162b2 or mRNA-1273.

Before sequencing, viral peptide pools were used by the ViraFEST assay to expand antigen-specific CD4+ T cells. CD4+ T cell isolation took place after approximately 11 days of culture. The rearrangement joins TRBV18 to TRBJ1-2; the D is unclear. This material consisted of CD4+ T cells from PBMCs cultured with HCoV-229E spike peptides, taken before COVID-19 vaccination. The TCR comes from a human donor who received a COVID-19 vaccine. Written as DNA, the CDR3 is TGTGCCAGCTCATCCCAGAATGGCTACACCTTC. It codes for CASSSQNGYTF.